This note documents a single T cell receptor (beta chain) sequence. Losses at the gene ends were 3 bases for V and 4 bases for J; bases not matched to a gene: 4. Germline values: CDR1 LNHDA, CDR2 SQIVND (reference sequence). This CDR3 is built from 14 residues. The data belong to a study of blood T cell repertoires in COVID-19. Study overall: Acute and convalescent COVID-19 samples came from the United States, Italy and Spain. The analysed material was cDNA or gDNA that came from T cells, B-cell-depleted T cells, or PBMCs.

Original handling: Counts of nucleated cells, estimated from reference gene primer amplification, were obtained. Some clones are missing from TCRdb's copy, which holds only in-frame ones; the method was immunoSEQ multiplex PCR. D and trimming were read from the DNA, whereas the V and J calls and clone size are those reported in that table. The sample lists 60,000 to 75,000 clones; almost 85% were seen once. V is TRBV19 and J is TRBJ1-2, with 8 bases lining up with TRBD1. Specimen: peripheral blood. This receptor was taken from a human donor in a cohort sampled during active COVID-19. The CDR3 region is CASSIGQGFYGYTF. The CDR3 coding sequence is TGTGCCAGTAGTATCGGACAGGGTTTCTATGGCTACACCTTC.